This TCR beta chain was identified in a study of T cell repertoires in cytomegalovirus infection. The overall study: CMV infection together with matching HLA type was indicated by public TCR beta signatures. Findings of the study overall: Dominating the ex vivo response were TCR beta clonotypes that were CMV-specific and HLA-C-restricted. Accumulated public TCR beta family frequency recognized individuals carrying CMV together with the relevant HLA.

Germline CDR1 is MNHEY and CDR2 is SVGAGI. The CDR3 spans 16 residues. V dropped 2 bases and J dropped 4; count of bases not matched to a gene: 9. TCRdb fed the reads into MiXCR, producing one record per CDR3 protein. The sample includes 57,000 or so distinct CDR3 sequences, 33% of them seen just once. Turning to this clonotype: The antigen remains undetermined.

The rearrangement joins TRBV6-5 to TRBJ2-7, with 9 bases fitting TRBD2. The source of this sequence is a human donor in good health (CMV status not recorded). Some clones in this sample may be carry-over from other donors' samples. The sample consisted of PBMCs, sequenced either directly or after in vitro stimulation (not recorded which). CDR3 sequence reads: CASSYRGLAMLYEQYF. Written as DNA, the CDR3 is TGTGCCAGCAGTTACAGAGGACTAGCGATGCTATACGAGCAGTACTTC.